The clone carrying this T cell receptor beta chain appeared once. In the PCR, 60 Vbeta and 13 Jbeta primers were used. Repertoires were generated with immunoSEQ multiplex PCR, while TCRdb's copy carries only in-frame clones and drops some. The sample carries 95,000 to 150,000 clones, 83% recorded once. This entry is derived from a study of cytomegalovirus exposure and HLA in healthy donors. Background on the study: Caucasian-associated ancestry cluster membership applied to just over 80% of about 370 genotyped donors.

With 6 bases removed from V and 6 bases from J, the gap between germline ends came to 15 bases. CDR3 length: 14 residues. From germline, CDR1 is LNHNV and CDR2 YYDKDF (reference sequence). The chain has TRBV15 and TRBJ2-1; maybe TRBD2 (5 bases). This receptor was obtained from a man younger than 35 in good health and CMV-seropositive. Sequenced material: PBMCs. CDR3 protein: CATRIGRGLNEQFF. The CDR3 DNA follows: TGTGCCACCAGGATCGGCCGCGGGCTCAATGAGCAGTTCTTC.